This is a list of T cell receptor beta chains from one sample in a study of T cell responses to AZD1222 COVID-19 vaccine. Profiling relied on immunoSEQ multiplex PCR, and the TCRdb table lists in-frame clones only, not all of them. The profile shows 110,000 or so clones, about 87% of them singletons. The material sequenced was peripheral blood, taken on day 0 of AZD1222 vaccination. The receptors shown here come from an adult in good health. Both conserved end residues are part of each CDR3. The order of the fields is clone size, J gene, V gene, D gene, CDR3 protein, CDR3 DNA. The D gene is left open where the match is weak. Size is stated for part of the rows, as once, few or many counts, or as a class when the clone is expanded.

clone_size: once
j_call: TRBJ1-2
v_call: TRBV2
d_call: TRBD1
cdr3_aa: CASRGTVGYTF
cdr3_nt: TGTGCCAGCAGGGGGACAGTTGGCTACACCTTC

clone_size: -
j_call: TRBJ1-1
v_call: TRBV6-6
d_call: TRBD1
cdr3_aa: CASRPGQGYTEAFF
cdr3_nt: TGTGCCAGCAGGCCAGGACAGGGTTACACTGAAGCTTTCTTT

clone_size: -
j_call: TRBJ2-2
v_call: TRBV11-2
d_call: -
cdr3_aa: CASSPRERLNTGELFF
cdr3_nt: TGTGCCAGCAGCCCGCGGGAACGGCTGAACACCGGGGAGCTGTTTTTT

clone_size: -
j_call: TRBJ2-5
v_call: TRBV2
d_call: -
cdr3_aa: CASRFQETQYF
cdr3_nt: TGTGCCAGCAGATTCCAAGAGACCCAGTACTTC

clone_size: few
j_call: TRBJ2-3
v_call: TRBV28
d_call: TRBD1
cdr3_aa: CASRTPGGGLDTQYF
cdr3_nt: TGTGCCAGCAGGACCCCAGGGGGTGGGTTAGATACGCAGTATTTT

clone_size: -
j_call: TRBJ2-7
v_call: TRBV2
d_call: -
cdr3_aa: CASSENGGLYEQYF
cdr3_nt: TGTGCCAGCAGTGAAAATGGAGGACTTTACGAGCAGTACTTC

clone_size: -
j_call: TRBJ2-5
v_call: TRBV6-5
d_call: -
cdr3_aa: CASSSQRGGETQYF
cdr3_nt: TGTGCCAGCAGTTCCCAGAGAGGAGGGGAGACCCAGTACTTC

clone_size: -
j_call: TRBJ2-3
v_call: TRBV19
d_call: -
cdr3_aa: CASSNNRKDTQYF
cdr3_nt: TGTGCCAGTAGTAATAACAGAAAAGATACGCAGTATTTT

clone_size: -
j_call: TRBJ2-2
v_call: TRBV4-3
d_call: TRBD2
cdr3_aa: CASSQTLILAGVPGELFF
cdr3_nt: TGCGCCAGCAGCCAGACCCTGATACTAGCGGGAGTTCCCGGGGAGCTGTTTTTT

clone_size: many
j_call: TRBJ2-7
v_call: TRBV5-6
d_call: -
cdr3_aa: CASSFRHEQYF
cdr3_nt: TGTGCCAGCAGCTTCCGCCACGAGCAGTACTTC

clone_size: -
j_call: TRBJ2-7
v_call: TRBV7-2
d_call: -
cdr3_aa: CASSVWGAYEQYF
cdr3_nt: TGTGCCAGCAGCGTCTGGGGAGCCTACGAGCAGTACTTC

clone_size: -
j_call: TRBJ2-7
v_call: TRBV28
d_call: -
cdr3_aa: CASSLLSGGRRDEQYF
cdr3_nt: TGTGCCAGCAGTTTACTGAGTGGGGGGCGCAGGGACGAGCAGTACTTC

clone_size: -
j_call: TRBJ2-2
v_call: TRBV4-2
d_call: TRBD2
cdr3_aa: CASSQETSGTGELFF
cdr3_nt: TGTGCCAGCAGCCAGGAGACTAGCGGTACCGGGGAGCTGTTTTTT

clone_size: -
j_call: TRBJ2-3
v_call: TRBV19
d_call: TRBD1
cdr3_aa: CASSRGQEYTDTQYF
cdr3_nt: TGTGCCAGCAGCAGGGGACAGGAATACACAGATACGCAGTATTTT

clone_size: -
j_call: TRBJ2-7
v_call: TRBV12-3/TRBV12-4
d_call: -
cdr3_aa: CASSRTYEQYF
cdr3_nt: TGTGCCAGCAGCAGGACCTACGAGCAGTACTTC

clone_size: -
j_call: TRBJ2-1
v_call: TRBV24-1
d_call: -
cdr3_aa: CATSDPGGAGNYNEQFF
cdr3_nt: TGTGCCACCAGTGACCCCGGGGGCGCGGGGAACTACAATGAGCAGTTCTTC

clone_size: -
j_call: TRBJ2-5
v_call: TRBV7-3
d_call: TRBD2
cdr3_aa: CASSSTGGQETQYF
cdr3_nt: TGTGCCAGCAGCTCAACGGGAGGCCAAGAGACCCAGTACTTC